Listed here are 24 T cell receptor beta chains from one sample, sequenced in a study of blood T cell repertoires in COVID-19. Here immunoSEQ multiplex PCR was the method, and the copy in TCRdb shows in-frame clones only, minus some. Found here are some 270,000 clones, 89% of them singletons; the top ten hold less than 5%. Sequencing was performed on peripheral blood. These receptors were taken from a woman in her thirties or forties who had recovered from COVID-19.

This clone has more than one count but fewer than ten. The CDR3 is CASSIRGREDQPQHF. CDR3 nucleotides: TGTGCCAGTAGTATAAGGGGAAGGGAGGATCAGCCCCAGCATTTT. This chain links TRBV19 with TRBJ1-5, with D tentatively TRBD1 (5 bases). Deletions cut 2 bases from V and 5 bases from J, with 13 bases between. The CDR3 runs to 15 residues. Germline values: CDR1 LNHDA, CDR2 SQIVND (reference sequence).

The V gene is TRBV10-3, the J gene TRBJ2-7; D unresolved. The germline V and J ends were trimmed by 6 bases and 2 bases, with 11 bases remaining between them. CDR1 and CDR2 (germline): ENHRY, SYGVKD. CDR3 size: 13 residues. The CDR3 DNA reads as TGTGCCATCAGGGAAGGAGCCACCTACGAGCAGTACGTC. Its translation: CAIREGATYEQYV.

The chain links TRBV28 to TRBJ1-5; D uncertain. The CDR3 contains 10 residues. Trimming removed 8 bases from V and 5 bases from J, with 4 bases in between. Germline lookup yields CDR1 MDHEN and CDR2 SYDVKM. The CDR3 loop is CASGYQPQHF. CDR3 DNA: TGTGCCAGCGGCTATCAGCCCCAGCATTTT. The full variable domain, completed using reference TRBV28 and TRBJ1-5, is DVKVTQSSRYLVKRTGEKVFLECVQDMDHENMFWYRQDPGLGLRLIYFSYDVKMKEKGDIPEGYSVSREKKERFSLILESASTNQTSMYLCASGYQPQHFGDGTRLSIL.

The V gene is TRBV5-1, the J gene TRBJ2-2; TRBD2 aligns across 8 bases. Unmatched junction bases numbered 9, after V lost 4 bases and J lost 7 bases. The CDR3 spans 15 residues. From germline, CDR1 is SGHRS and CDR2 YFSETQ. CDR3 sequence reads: CASSNPRGTSGELFF. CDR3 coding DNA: TGCGCCAGCAGCAATCCTCGTGGGACTAGCGGGGAGCTGTTTTTT.

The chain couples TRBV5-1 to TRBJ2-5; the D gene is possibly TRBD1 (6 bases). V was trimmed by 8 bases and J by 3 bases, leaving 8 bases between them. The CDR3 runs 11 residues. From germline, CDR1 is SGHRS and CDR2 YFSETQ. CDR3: CASKGEETQYF. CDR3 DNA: TGCGCCAGTAAGGGGGAAGAGACCCAGTACTTC.

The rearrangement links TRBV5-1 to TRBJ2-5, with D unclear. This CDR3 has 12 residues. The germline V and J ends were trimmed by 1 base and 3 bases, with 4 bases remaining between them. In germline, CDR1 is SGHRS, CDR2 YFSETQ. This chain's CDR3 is CASSLPEETQYF. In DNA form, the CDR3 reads TGCGCCAGCAGCTTGCCCGAAGAGACCCAGTACTTC.

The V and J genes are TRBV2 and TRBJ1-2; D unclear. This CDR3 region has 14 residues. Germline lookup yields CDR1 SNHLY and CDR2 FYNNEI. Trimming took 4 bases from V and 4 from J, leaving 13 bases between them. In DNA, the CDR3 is TGTGCCAGCAGTGCCAGTGAGGGCCGCTATGGCTACACCTTC. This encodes CASSASEGRYGYTF.

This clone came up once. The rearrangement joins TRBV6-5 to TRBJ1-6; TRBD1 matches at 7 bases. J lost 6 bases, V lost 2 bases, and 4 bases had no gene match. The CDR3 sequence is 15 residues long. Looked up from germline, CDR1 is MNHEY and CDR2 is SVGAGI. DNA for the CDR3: TGTGCCAGCAGTTACGAGGGGGCCTCTAATTCACCCCTCCACTTT. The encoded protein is CASSYEGASNSPLHF.

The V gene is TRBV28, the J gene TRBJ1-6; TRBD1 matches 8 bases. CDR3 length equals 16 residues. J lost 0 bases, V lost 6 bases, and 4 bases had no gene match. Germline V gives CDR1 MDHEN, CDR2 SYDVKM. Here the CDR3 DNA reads TGTGCCAGCAGACGACAGGGGAGCTCCTATAATTCACCCCTCCACTTT. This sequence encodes CASRRQGSSYNSPLHF.

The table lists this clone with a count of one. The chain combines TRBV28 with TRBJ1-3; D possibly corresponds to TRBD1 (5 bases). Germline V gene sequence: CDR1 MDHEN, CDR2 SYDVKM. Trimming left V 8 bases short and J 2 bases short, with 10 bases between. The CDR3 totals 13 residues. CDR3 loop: CASSSGAGNTIYF. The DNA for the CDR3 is TGTGCCAGCTCCTCGGGGGCTGGAAACACCATATATTTT.

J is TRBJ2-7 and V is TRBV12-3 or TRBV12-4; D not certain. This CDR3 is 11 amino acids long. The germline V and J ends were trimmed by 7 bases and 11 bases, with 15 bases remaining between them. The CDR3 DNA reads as TGTGCCAGCAAATTGAGCGATCCGAAGTACGTC. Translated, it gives CASKLSDPKYV.

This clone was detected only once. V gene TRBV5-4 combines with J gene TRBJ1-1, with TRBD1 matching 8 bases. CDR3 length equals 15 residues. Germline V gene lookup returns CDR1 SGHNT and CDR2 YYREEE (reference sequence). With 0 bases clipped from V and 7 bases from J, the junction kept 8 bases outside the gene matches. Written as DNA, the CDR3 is TGTGCCAGCAGCTTGGGAGCGGACAGGGCTATTGAAGCTTTCTTT. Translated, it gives CASSLGADRAIEAFF.

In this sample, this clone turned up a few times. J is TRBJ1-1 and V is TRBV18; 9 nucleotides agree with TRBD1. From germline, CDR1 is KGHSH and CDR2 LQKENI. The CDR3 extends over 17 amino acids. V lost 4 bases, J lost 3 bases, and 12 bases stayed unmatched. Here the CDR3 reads CASSQTGTGLIYTEAFF. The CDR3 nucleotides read TGTGCCAGCTCACAGACCGGGACAGGGCTAATCTACACTGAAGCTTTCTTT.

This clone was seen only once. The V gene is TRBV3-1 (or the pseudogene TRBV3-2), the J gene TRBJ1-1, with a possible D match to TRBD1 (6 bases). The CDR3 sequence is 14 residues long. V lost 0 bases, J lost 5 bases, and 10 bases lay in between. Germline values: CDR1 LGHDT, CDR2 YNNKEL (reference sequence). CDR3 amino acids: CASSQEGGVTEAFF. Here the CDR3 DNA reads TGTGCCAGCAGCCAAGAAGGGGGGGTTACTGAAGCTTTCTTT.

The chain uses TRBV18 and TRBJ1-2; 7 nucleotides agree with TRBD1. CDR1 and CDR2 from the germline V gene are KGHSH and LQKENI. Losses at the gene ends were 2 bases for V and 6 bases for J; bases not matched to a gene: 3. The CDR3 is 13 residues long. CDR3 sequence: CASSPDRVNGYTF. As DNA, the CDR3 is TGTGCCAGCTCACCAGACAGGGTTAATGGCTACACCTTC.

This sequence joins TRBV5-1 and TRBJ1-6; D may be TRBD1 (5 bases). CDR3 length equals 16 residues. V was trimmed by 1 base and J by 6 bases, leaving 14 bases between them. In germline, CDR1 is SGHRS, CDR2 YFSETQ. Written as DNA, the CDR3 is TGCGCCAGCAGCTTGATGGAGGGGCCGGCTAATTCACCCCTCCACTTT. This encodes CASSLMEGPANSPLHF.

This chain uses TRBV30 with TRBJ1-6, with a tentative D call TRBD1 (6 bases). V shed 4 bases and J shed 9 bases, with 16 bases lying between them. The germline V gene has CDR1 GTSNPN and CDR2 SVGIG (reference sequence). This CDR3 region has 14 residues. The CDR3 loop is CAWNPGGPSSPLHF. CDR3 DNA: TGTGCCTGGAATCCGGGGGGCCCCAGTTCACCCCTCCACTTT.

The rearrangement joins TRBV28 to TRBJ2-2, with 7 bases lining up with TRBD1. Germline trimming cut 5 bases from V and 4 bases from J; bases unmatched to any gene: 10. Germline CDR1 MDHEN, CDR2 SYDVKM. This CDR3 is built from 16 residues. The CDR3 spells CASSPFTGAGTGELFF. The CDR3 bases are TGTGCCAGCAGTCCTTTTACAGGGGCCGGCACCGGGGAGCTGTTTTTT. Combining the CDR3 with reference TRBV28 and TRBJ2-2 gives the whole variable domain DVKVTQSSRYLVKRTGEKVFLECVQDMDHENMFWYRQDPGLGLRLIYFSYDVKMKEKGDIPEGYSVSREKKERFSLILESASTNQTSMYLCASSPFTGAGTGELFFGEGSRLTVL.

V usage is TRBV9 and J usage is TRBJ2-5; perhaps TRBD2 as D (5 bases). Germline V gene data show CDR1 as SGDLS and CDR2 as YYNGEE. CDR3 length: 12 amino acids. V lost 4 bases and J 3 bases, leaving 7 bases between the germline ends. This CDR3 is CASSLEEETQYF. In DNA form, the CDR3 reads TGTGCCAGCAGCCTGGAGGAAGAGACCCAGTACTTC.

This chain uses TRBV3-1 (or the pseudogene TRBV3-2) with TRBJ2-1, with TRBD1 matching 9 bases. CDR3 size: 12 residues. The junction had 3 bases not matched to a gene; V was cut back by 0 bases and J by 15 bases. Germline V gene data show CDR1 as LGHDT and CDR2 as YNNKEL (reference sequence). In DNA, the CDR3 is TGTGCCAGCAGCCAAGAGGGACAGGGTTTGTTCTTC. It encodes CASSQEGQGLFF.

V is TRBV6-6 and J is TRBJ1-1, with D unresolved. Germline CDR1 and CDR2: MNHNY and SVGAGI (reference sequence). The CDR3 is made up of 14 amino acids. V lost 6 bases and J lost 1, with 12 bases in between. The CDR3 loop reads CASRTPVSNTEAFF. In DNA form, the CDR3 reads TGTGCCAGCAGAACCCCGGTTTCGAACACTGAAGCTTTCTTT.

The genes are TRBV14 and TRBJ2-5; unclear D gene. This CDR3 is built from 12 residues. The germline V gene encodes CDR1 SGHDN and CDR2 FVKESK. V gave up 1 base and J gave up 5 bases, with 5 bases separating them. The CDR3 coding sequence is TGTGCCAGCAGCCAAGCCGGGGAGACCCAGTACTTC. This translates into CASSQAGETQYF.

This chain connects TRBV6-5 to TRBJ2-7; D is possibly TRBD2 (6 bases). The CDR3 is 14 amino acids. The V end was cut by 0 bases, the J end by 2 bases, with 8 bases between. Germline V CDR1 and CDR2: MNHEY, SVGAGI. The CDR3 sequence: CASSYSAGTYEQYV. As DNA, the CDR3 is TGTGCCAGCAGTTACTCCGCGGGAACCTACGAGCAGTACGTC.

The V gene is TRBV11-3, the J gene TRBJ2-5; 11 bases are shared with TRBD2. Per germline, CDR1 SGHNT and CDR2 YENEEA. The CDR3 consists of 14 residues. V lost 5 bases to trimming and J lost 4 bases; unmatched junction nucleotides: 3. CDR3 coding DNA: TGTGCCAGCAGCCAGGGACTAGCGGTAGAGACCCAGTACTTC. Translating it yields CASSQGLAVETQYF. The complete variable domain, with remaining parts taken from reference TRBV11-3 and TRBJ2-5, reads EAGVVQSPRYKIIEKKQPVAFWCNPISGHNTLYWYLQNLGQGPELLIRYENEEAVDDSQLPKDRFSAERLKGVDSTLKIQPAELGDSAVYLCASSQGLAVETQYFGPGTRLLVL.